This T cell receptor beta chain was sequenced in a study of blood T cell repertoires in COVID-19. The authors' processing: It was from reference gene primer amplification that nucleated cell counts were estimated. Clones were sequenced by immunoSEQ multiplex PCR, and TCRdb holds only the in-frame ones, with some missing. V and J calls and clone size are those listed in that table; D and trimming were worked out from the DNA. The repertoire holds 120,000 to 150,000 clones, with 85% to 90% as singletons. The CDR3 is 13 amino acids. Germline CDR1 MNHEY, CDR2 SMNVEV (reference sequence). V was pared by 1 base and J by 5 bases, with 8 bases between.

The sample comprised peripheral blood. This chain connects TRBV27 to TRBJ1-2, with D hard to call. This receptor was taken from a woman aged 55 to 70 with acute or convalescent COVID-19. The CDR3 sequence: CASSLYPGYGYTF. The CDR3 bases are TGTGCCAGCAGTTTATACCCAGGTTATGGCTACACCTTC.